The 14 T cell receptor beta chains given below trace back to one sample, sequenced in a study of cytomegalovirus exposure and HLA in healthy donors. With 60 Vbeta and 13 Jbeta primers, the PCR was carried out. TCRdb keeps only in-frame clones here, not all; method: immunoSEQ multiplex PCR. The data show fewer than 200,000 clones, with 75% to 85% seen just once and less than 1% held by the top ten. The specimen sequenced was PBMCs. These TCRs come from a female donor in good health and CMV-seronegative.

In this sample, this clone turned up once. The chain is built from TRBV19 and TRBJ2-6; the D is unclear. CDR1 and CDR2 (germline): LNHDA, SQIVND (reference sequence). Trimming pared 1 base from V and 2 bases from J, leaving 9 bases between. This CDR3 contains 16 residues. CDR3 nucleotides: TGTGCCAGTAGTATAGGAGACGAGGCTGGGGCCAACGTCCTGACTTTC. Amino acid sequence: CASSIGDEAGANVLTF. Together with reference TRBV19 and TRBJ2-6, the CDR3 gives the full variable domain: DGGITQSPKYLFRKEGQNVTLSCEQNLNHDAMYWYRQDPGQGLRLIYYSQIVNDFQKGDIAEGYSVSREKKESFPLTVTSAQKNPTAFYLCASSIGDEAGANVLTFGAGSRLTVL.

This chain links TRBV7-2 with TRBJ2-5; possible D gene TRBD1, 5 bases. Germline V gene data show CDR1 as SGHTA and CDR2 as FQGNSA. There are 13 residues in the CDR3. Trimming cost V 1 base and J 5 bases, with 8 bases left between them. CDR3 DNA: TGTGCCAGCAGCTTAGAGGGGTATGAGACCCAGTACTTC. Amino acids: CASSLEGYETQYF.

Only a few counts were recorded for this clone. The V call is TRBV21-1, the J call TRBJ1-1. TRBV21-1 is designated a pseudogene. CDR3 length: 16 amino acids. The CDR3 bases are TGTGCCAGCAGCAAAGCAAGGGTACGGGGGAACACTGAAGCTTTCTTT. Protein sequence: CASSKARVRGNTEAFF.

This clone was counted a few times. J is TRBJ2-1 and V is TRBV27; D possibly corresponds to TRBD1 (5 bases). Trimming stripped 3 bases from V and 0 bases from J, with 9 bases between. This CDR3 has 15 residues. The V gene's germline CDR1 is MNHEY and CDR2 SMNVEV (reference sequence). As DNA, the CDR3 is TGTGCCAGCAGTTTGAAAGGGGCCTCCTACAATGAGCAGTTCTTC. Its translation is CASSLKGASYNEQFF.

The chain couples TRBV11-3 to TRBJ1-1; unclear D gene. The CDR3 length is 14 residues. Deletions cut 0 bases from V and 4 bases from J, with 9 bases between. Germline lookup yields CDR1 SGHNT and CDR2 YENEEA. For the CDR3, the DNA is TGTGCCAGCAGCTTAGAGGGTCGGAGCACTGAAGCTTTCTTT. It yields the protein CASSLEGRSTEAFF.

The CDR3 region is CASSSGGSSGNTIYF. DNA for the CDR3: TGTGCCAGCAGCTCCGGAGGGTCCTCTGGAAACACCATATATTTT. The rearrangement joins TRBV25-1 to TRBJ1-3; D unresolved. From germline, CDR1 is MGHDK and CDR2 SYGVNS. V lost 6 bases, J lost 0 bases, and 12 bases lay in between. The CDR3 totals 15 residues.

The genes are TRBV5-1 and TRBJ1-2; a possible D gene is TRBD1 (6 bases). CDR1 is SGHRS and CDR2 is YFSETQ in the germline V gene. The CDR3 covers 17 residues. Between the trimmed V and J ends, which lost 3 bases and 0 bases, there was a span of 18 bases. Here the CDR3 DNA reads TGCGCCAGCAGCTCTTCGGCCAGGGGATTTTCTAACTATGGCTACACCTTC. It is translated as CASSSSARGFSNYGYTF.

The CDR3 sequence: CASSGAAGGTDTQYF. The DNA for the CDR3 is TGTGCCAGCAGTGGGGCGGCAGGGGGCACAGATACGCAGTATTTT. V and J are TRBV2 and TRBJ2-3; TRBD1 is a possible D gene (6 bases). This CDR3 contains 15 residues. CDR1 is SNHLY and CDR2 is FYNNEI in the germline V gene. The germline V and J ends were trimmed by 4 bases and 1 base, with 12 bases remaining between them.

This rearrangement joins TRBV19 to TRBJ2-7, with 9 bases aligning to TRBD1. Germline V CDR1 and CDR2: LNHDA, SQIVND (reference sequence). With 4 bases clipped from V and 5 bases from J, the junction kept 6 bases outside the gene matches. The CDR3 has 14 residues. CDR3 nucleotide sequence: TGTGCCAGTAGTACCCGGGACAGGGTGAACGAGCAGTACTTC. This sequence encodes CASSTRDRVNEQYF.

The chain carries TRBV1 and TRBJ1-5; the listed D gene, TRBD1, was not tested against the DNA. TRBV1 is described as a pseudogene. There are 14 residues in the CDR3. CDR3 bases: TGCACCAGCAGCGTCGGGATCAGGGGCCAGCCCCAGCATTTT. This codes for CTSSVGIRGQPQHF.

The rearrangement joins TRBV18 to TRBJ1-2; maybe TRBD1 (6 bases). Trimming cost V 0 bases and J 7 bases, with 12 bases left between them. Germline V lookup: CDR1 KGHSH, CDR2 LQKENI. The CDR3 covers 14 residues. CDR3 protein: CASSPPGTRGGYTF. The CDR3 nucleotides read TGTGCCAGCTCACCACCGGGGACCAGGGGTGGCTACACCTTC.

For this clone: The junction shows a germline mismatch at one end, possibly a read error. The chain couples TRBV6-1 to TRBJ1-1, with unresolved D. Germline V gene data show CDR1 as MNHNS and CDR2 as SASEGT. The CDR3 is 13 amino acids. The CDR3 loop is CASSEEPRAEAFF. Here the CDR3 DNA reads TGTGCCAGCAGCGAAGAGCCCCGCGCTGAAGCTTTCTTT.

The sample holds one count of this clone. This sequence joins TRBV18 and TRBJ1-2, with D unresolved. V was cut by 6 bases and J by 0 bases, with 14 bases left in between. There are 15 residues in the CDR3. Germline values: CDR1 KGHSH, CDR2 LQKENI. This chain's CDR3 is CASSVIVNPNYGYTF. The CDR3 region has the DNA TGTGCCAGCTCCGTGATAGTCAACCCTAACTATGGCTACACCTTC.

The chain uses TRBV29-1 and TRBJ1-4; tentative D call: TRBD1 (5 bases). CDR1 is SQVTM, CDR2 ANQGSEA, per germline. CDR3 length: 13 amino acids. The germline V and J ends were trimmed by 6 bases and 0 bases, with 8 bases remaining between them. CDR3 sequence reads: CSVGASTNEKLFF. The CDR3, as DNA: TGCAGCGTAGGGGCTTCAACTAATGAAAAACTGTTTTTT.